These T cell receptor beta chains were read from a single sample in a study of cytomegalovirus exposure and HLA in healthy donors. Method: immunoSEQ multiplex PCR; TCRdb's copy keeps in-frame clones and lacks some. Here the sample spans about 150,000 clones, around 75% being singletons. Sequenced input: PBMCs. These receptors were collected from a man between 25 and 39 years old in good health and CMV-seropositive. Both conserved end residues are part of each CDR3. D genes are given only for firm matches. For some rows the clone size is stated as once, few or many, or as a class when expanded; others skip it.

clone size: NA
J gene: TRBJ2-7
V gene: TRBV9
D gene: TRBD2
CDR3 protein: CASSASSGRVGNEQYF
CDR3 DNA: TGTGCCAGCAGCGCTTCTAGCGGGAGGGTTGGGAACGAGCAGTACTTC

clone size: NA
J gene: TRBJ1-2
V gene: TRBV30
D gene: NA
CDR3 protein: CAWSNPSTAHYGYTF
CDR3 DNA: TGTGCCTGGAGTAATCCCTCAACAGCCCACTATGGCTACACCTTC

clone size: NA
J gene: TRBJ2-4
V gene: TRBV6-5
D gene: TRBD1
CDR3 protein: CASSLGTGDNIQYF
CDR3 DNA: TGTGCCAGCAGTCTCGGGACAGGGGATAACATTCAGTACTTC

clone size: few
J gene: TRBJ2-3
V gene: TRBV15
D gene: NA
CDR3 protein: CATRVTDTQYF
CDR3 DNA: TGTGCCACCCGTGTTACTGATACGCAGTATTTT

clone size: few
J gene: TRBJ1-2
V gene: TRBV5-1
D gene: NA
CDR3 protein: CASSLEGRDFHGYTF
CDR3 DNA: TGCGCCAGCAGCTTGGAGGGGAGGGACTTCCATGGCTACACCTTC

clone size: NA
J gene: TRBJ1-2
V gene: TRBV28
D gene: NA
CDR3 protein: CATGGYTF
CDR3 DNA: TGTGCGACGGGGGGCTACACCTTC

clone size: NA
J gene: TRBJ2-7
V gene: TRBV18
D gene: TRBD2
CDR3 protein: CASSPAGGRKEQYF
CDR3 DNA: TGTGCCAGCTCACCGGCGGGGGGCCGCAAAGAGCAGTACTTC

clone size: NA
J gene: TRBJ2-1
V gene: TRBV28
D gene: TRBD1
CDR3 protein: CASSFPARTGPNNEQFF
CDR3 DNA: TGTGCCAGCAGTTTCCCGGCCCGGACAGGGCCAAACAATGAGCAGTTCTTC

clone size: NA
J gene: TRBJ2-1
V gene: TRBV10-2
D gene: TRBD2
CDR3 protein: CASSESKSSAGVYEQFF
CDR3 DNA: TGCGCCAGCAGTGAGTCGAAGTCTTCAGCGGGAGTCTATGAGCAGTTCTTC

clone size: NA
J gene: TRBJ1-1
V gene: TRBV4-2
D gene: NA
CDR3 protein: CASSQDGGRTNTEAFF
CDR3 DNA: TGTGCCAGCAGCCAAGATGGTGGCAGAACAAACACTGAAGCTTTCTTT

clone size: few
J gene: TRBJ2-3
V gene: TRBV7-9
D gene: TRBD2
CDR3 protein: CASSFPLNGGSDTQYF
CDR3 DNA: TGTGCCAGCAGCTTTCCCCTAAACGGGGGGTCAGATACGCAGTATTTT

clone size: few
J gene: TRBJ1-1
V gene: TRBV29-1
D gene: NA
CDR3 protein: CSVREGPSTEAFF
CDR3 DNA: TGCAGCGTGAGGGAGGGTCCGAGCACTGAAGCTTTCTTT

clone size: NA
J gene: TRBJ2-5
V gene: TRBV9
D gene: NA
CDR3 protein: CASSVDRTETQYF
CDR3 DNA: TGTGCCAGCAGCGTAGACAGGACCGAGACCCAGTACTTC

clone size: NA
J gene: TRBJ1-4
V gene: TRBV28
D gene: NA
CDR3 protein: CASSLQGSKLFF
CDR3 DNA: TGTGCCAGCAGTTTACAGGGCAGTAAACTGTTTTTT

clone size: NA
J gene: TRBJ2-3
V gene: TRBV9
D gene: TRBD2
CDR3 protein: CASRAGGPDTQYF
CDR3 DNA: TGTGCCAGCCGCGCGGGAGGCCCAGATACGCAGTATTTT

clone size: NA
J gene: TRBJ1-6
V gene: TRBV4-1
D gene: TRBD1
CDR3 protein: CASHRTGGYNSPLHF
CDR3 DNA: TGCGCCAGCCATCGGACAGGGGGCTATAATTCACCCCTCCACTTT

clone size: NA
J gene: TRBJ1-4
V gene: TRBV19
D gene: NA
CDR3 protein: CASSRDSNEKLFF
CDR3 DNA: TGTGCCAGTAGTAGGGACTCTAATGAAAAACTGTTTTTT

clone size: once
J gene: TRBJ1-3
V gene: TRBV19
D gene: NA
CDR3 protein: CASSTGGTFGNTIYF
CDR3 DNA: TGTGCCAGTAGTACAGGAGGAACATTTGGAAACACCATATATTTT

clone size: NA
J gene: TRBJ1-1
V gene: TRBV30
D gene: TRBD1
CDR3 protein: CAWTTQSGGTEAFF
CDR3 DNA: TGTGCCTGGACCACTCAGTCAGGGGGAACTGAAGCTTTCTTT

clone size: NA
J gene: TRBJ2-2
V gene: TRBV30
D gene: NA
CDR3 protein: CAWNLATANTGELFF
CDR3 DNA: TGTGCCTGGAACCTAGCGACAGCGAACACCGGGGAGCTGTTTTTT